This entry lists 30 T cell receptor beta chains sequenced from one sample in a study of T cell clonotyping in hematopoietic cell transplantation. This table comes from immunoSEQ multiplex PCR, and its TCRdb copy is limited to in-frame clones, with some not included. The table lists several thousand clones, 32% of them singletons, with about a sixth in the top ten. The sequenced sample was peripheral blood mononuclear cells, obtained 30 days after allogeneic stem cell transplant. The receptors were sampled from a female patient in her 50s who had an allogeneic stem cell transplant from an unrelated donor, so the T cells may come from the graft donor. Some clones in this sample may be carry-over from other donors' samples.

This clone was observed a few times. The chain recombines TRBV5-6 with TRBJ2-3; D ambiguous. CDR3 length equals 11 residues. The germline gives CDR1 SGHDT, CDR2 YYEEEE. Between the trimmed V and J ends, which lost 4 bases and 2 bases, there was a span of 2 bases. As DNA, the CDR3 is TGTGCCAGCAGCGTCACAGATACGCAGTATTTT. Translation gives CASSVTDTQYF.

The V gene is TRBV30, the J gene TRBJ1-2, with D perhaps TRBD1 (6 bases). The length of the CDR3 is 11 residues. The V and J ends lost 6 bases and 7 bases respectively, with 12 bases between them. Germline values: CDR1 GTSNPN, CDR2 SVGIG (reference sequence). The CDR3, as DNA: TGTGCCTGCAAACAGGGTGGTGGCTACACCTTC. Translation gives CACKQGGGYTF.

This clone was seen only a few times. The gene calls are TRBV30 and TRBJ1-5; D is undetermined. This CDR3 region has 14 residues. V dropped 2 bases and J dropped 2 bases, with 10 bases sitting between them. CDR1 and CDR2 from the germline V gene are GTSNPN and SVGIG (reference sequence). CDR3 protein: CAWSKEIGNQPQHF. CDR3 nucleotide sequence: TGTGCCTGGAGTAAGGAGATTGGCAATCAGCCCCAGCATTTT.

In this sample, this clone turned up a few times. The chain uses TRBV1 and TRBJ2-3; TRBD1 was called by the table and not checked on the DNA. TRBV1 is classified as a pseudogene. There are 13 residues in the CDR3. The CDR3 region is CTSSQDSYDTQYF. The CDR3 coding sequence is TGCACCAGCAGCCAGGACAGTTACGATACGCAGTATTTT.

By frequency in the sample, this clone is medium-sized. V and J are TRBV4-1 and TRBJ2-7; tentatively, D is TRBD2 (5 bases). V shed 9 bases and J shed 2 bases, with 14 bases lying between them. CDR1 is MGHRA and CDR2 is YSYEKL in the germline V gene. CDR3 length equals 13 residues. In nucleotides, the CDR3 is TGCGCCAGTAGCGAAGGGTGGACCTACGAGCAGTACTTC. It yields the protein CASSEGWTYEQYF.

V usage is TRBV6-5 and J usage is TRBJ1-5; D gene uncertain. V lost 6 bases and J lost 3, with 9 bases in between. This CDR3 is 13 amino acids long. Germline lookup yields CDR1 MNHEY and CDR2 SVGAGI. This chain's CDR3 is CASSRDLNQPQHF. The CDR3 DNA follows: TGTGCCAGCAGCAGAGATCTCAATCAGCCCCAGCATTTT.

This clone was observed once. The chain uses TRBV30 and TRBJ1-1, with 8 positions matching TRBD1. There are 10 residues in the CDR3. Germline trimming cut 5 bases from V and 8 bases from J; bases unmatched to any gene: 1. The germline V gene has CDR1 GTSNPN and CDR2 SVGIG (reference sequence). CDR3 nucleotides: TGTGCCTGGGGGACAGGCGAAGCTTTCTTT. Translated, it gives CAWGTGEAFF. Full variable domain (outside the CDR3, taken from reference TRBV30 and TRBJ1-1): SQTIHQWPATLVQPVGSPLSLECTVEGTSNPNLYWYRQAAGRGLQLLFYSVGIGQISSEVPQNLSASRPQDRQFILSSKKLLLSDSGFYLCAWGTGEAFFGQGTRLTVV.

Only a few counts were recorded for this clone. The chain has TRBV29-1 and TRBJ2-7, with D tentatively TRBD1 or TRBD2 (5 bases each). Germline CDR1 reads SQVTM; CDR2 reads ANQGSEA. CDR3 length: 13 residues. Between the trimmed V and J ends, which lost 3 bases and 3 bases, there was a span of 12 bases. The CDR3 loop is CSVEGTEYYEQYF. CDR3 sequence (DNA): TGCAGCGTTGAGGGGACCGAATACTACGAGCAGTACTTC.

This rearrangement joins TRBV30 to TRBJ1-6, with 8 bases matching TRBD1. Trimming cost V 4 bases and J 5 bases; bases outside gene matches: 4. CDR3 length equals 14 residues. Looked up from germline, CDR1 is GTSNPN and CDR2 is SVGIG (reference sequence). The CDR3: CAWTGGNNNSPLHF. The CDR3 coding sequence is TGTGCCTGGACAGGGGGCAATAATAATTCACCCCTCCACTTT.

The chain uses TRBV19 and TRBJ2-1; D is undetermined. Per germline, CDR1 LNHDA and CDR2 SQIVND (reference sequence). The CDR3 extends over 12 amino acids. V was shortened by 2 bases and J by 6 bases, with 5 bases between the two germline ends. The CDR3 loop is CASSISSNEQFF. The CDR3 DNA reads as TGTGCCAGTAGTATATCGTCCAATGAGCAGTTCTTC.

This chain joins TRBV6-1 and TRBJ1-2, with 9 positions matching TRBD1. Germline V gives CDR1 MNHNS, CDR2 SASEGT. The CDR3 sequence is 14 residues long. V dropped 3 bases and J dropped 7; count of bases not matched to a gene: 6. The CDR3 sequence is CASSEDRGLGGYTF. The CDR3 DNA sequence: TGTGCCAGCAGTGAGGACAGGGGATTGGGTGGCTACACCTTC.

This clone was detected a few times. The chain joins TRBV6-6 to TRBJ2-5; D may be TRBD2 (5 bases). CDR3 size: 11 residues. CDR1 and CDR2 (germline): MNHNY, SVGAGI (reference sequence). The V end was cut by 5 bases, the J end by 5 bases, with 6 bases between. The CDR3 reads CASSPGETQYF. CDR3 in DNA: TGTGCCAGCAGTCCGGGGGAGACCCAGTACTTC.

This clone was found a few times. The V call is TRBV5-6, the J call TRBJ1-2; weak D call: TRBD1 (5 bases). The CDR3 loop spans 14 amino acids. V lost 0 bases and J lost 0, with 6 bases in between. The germline gives CDR1 SGHDT, CDR2 YYEEEE. The CDR3 region has the DNA TGTGCCAGCAGCTTGGTGGGGGCTAACTATGGCTACACCTTC. It is translated as CASSLVGANYGYTF.

This clone was observed a handful of times. The rearrangement joins TRBV19 to TRBJ2-5, with TRBD2 as a possible D gene (6 bases). This CDR3 comprises 16 residues. The germline CDR1 and CDR2 sequences are LNHDA and SQIVND (reference sequence). Trimming left V 5 bases short and J 6 bases short, with 22 bases between. The CDR3 DNA reads as TGTGCCAGTAGTGCAGGCCTCGGGACTTCCTCCAAGACCCAGTACTTC. This gives the protein CASSAGLGTSSKTQYF.

There are a few counts of this clone. This chain connects TRBV7-8 to TRBJ1-2; 9 nucleotides align to TRBD1. In germline, CDR1 is SGHVS, CDR2 FQNEAQ. The junction had 8 bases not matched to a gene; V was cut back by 5 bases and J by 7 bases. The CDR3 is made up of 14 amino acids. CDR3 sequence (DNA): TGTGCCAGCAGCCTCGGAACAGGGGGCAGTGGCTACACCTTC. Its protein product is CASSLGTGGSGYTF.

V is TRBV25-1 and J is TRBJ1-5, with D uncertain. The germline V and J ends were trimmed by 5 bases and 2 bases, with 13 bases remaining between them. Germline assignment: CDR1 MGHDK and CDR2 SYGVNS. There are 15 residues in the CDR3. The CDR3: CASSPGVYGNQPQHF. The CDR3 DNA reads TGTGCCAGCAGTCCCGGGGTGTATGGCAATCAGCCCCAGCATTTT.

This clone has only a few counts. J is TRBJ1-4 and V is TRBV4-1; tentative D call: TRBD1 (6 bases). This CDR3 contains 16 residues. Germline V CDR1 and CDR2: MGHRA, YSYEKL. Trimming left V 1 base short and J 4 bases short, with 13 bases between. The CDR3 DNA sequence: TGCGCCAGCAGCCAAGGGCTAACAGGGCGTAATGAAAAACTGTTTTTT. Protein sequence: CASSQGLTGRNEKLFF.

This clone was counted a few times. The V and J genes are TRBV19 and TRBJ1-2; D possibly corresponds to TRBD1 (6 bases). This CDR3 has 15 amino acids. The germline V and J ends were trimmed by 3 bases and 6 bases, with 17 bases remaining between them. Germline CDR1 reads LNHDA; CDR2 reads SQIVND (reference sequence). The CDR3 sequence: CASSIRTATGHGYTF. DNA for the CDR3: TGTGCCAGTAGTATCCGGACAGCGACGGGTCATGGCTACACCTTC.

This clone was seen a few times. The chain has TRBV29-1 and TRBJ2-7, with D hard to call. Germline V gene lookup returns CDR1 SQVTM and CDR2 ANQGSEA. With 2 bases removed from V and 7 bases from J, the gap between germline ends came to 9 bases. The CDR3 loop spans 11 amino acids. In DNA, the CDR3 is TGCAGCGTTGAAACCACGAGGGAGCAGTACTTC. Amino acid sequence: CSVETTREQYF.

The rearrangement joins TRBV30 to TRBJ1-6; D remains ambiguous. The CDR3 has 13 amino acids. V was shortened by 3 bases and J by 7 bases, with 10 bases between the two germline ends. CDR1 GTSNPN and CDR2 SVGIG come from the germline V gene (reference sequence). CDR3 sequence: CAWRRQPNSPLHF. The CDR3, as DNA: TGTGCCTGGAGGCGTCAGCCAAATTCACCCCTCCACTTT.

The gene calls are TRBV30 and TRBJ2-5; D perhaps matches TRBD2 (7 bases). The V and J ends lost 0 bases and 4 bases respectively, with 12 bases between them. This CDR3 comprises 14 residues. Germline CDR1 reads GTSNPN; CDR2 reads SVGIG (reference sequence). The CDR3 nucleotides are TGTGCCTGGAGTGTGGGGGGGCCGTCAGAGACCCAGTACTTC. Its translation is CAWSVGGPSETQYF.

The V call is TRBV30, the J call TRBJ2-7; D gene ambiguous. The CDR3 is made up of 13 amino acids. CDR1 is GTSNPN and CDR2 is SVGIG in the germline V gene (reference sequence). V shed 2 bases and J shed 2 bases, with 10 bases lying between them. In DNA form, the CDR3 reads TGTGCCTGGAGTCGGGTCAGAACCTACGAGCAGTACTTC. Encoded protein: CAWSRVRTYEQYF.

In this sample, this clone turned up once. J is TRBJ2-3 and V is TRBV29-1; a possible D gene is TRBD2 (6 bases). This CDR3 comprises 18 residues. V lost 7 bases and J lost 6, with 32 bases in between. Germline CDR1 is SQVTM and CDR2 is ANQGSEA. The CDR3 nucleotides read TGCAGCGCCTCTCCTGGGGCGGGACCAAGACCGCCGCGGGATACGCAGTATTTT. It yields the protein CSASPGAGPRPPRDTQYF.

Regarding this clone: Given a much more abundant clone one base away, this may be a read error. The sample carries other DNA sequences with the same CDR3. This rearrangement joins TRBV6-5 to TRBJ1-1, with TRBD1 as a possible D gene (5 bases). Germline V gene data show CDR1 as MNHEY and CDR2 as SVGAGI. Trimming cost V 2 bases and J 4 bases, with 5 bases left between them. CDR3 length: 12 amino acids. CDR3 DNA sequence: TGTGCCAGCAGTTACGGGGGCACTGAAGCTTTCTTT. Translated: CASSYGGTEAFF.

The V and J genes are TRBV29-1 and TRBJ2-7, with TRBD1 matching over 8 bases. Per the germline V gene, CDR1 is SQVTM and CDR2 is ANQGSEA. This CDR3 spans 12 amino acids. The trim removed 3 bases at V and 7 bases at J, leaving 5 bases unmatched. CDR3 bases: TGCAGCGTTGATGCAGGGGGCAGGGAGCAGTACTTC. It yields the protein CSVDAGGREQYF.

This chain connects TRBV25-1 to TRBJ1-2, with a weak D call TRBD1 (6 bases). The CDR3 loop spans 14 amino acids. V was pared by 2 bases and J by 5 bases, with 12 bases between. Germline V gene data show CDR1 as MGHDK and CDR2 as SYGVNS. The CDR3 is CASSETGKRYGYTF. CDR3 nucleotides: TGTGCCAGCAGTGAAACAGGGAAACGGTATGGCTACACCTTC.

This clone showed up just a few times. The V gene is TRBV25-1, the J gene TRBJ1-2; D call uncertain. The V end was cut by 8 bases, the J end by 4 bases, with 11 bases between. Germline loops: CDR1 MGHDK, CDR2 SYGVNS. This CDR3 contains 12 residues. Here the CDR3 DNA reads TGTGCCAGCGAATATGGCCGCTATGGCTACACCTTC. As protein: CASEYGRYGYTF.

The CDR3 here is CASSESRNTIYF. CDR3 sequence (DNA): TGTGCCAGCAGTGAGTCTAGAAACACCATATATTTT. The chain has TRBV2 and TRBJ1-3; the D is unclear. V was trimmed by 3 bases and J by 5 bases, leaving 5 bases between them. CDR3 size: 12 residues. Germline assignment: CDR1 SNHLY and CDR2 FYNNEI. Looking up the rest from reference TRBV2 and TRBJ1-3 gives the full variable domain: EPEVTQTPSHQVTQMGQEVILRCVPISNHLYFYWYRQILGQKVEFLVSFYNNEISEKSEIFDDQFSVERPDGSNFTLKIRSTKLEDSAMYFCASSESRNTIYFGEGSWLTVV.

The chain has TRBV30 and TRBJ1-2; no firm D call. This CDR3 has 12 residues. Germline loops: CDR1 GTSNPN, CDR2 SVGIG (reference sequence). V lost 6 bases and J lost 0, with 8 bases in between. The CDR3, as DNA: TGTGCCTGCCAGATAACTAACTATGGCTACACCTTC. It translates to CACQITNYGYTF. Supplemented by reference TRBV30 and TRBJ1-2, the full variable domain reads SQTIHQWPATLVQPVGSPLSLECTVEGTSNPNLYWYRQAAGRGLQLLFYSVGIGQISSEVPQNLSASRPQDRQFILSSKKLLLSDSGFYLCACQITNYGYTFGSGTRLTVV.

The sample holds a few counts of this clone. This rearrangement joins TRBV30 to TRBJ1-5, with D possibly matching TRBD1 (6 bases). This CDR3 has 15 amino acids. Looked up from germline, CDR1 is GTSNPN and CDR2 is SVGIG (reference sequence). The V and J ends lost 2 bases and 2 bases respectively, with 13 bases between them. The CDR3 sequence is CAWSIRGAGNQPQHF. The CDR3 bases are TGTGCCTGGAGTATCCGGGGGGCGGGCAATCAGCCCCAGCATTTT.